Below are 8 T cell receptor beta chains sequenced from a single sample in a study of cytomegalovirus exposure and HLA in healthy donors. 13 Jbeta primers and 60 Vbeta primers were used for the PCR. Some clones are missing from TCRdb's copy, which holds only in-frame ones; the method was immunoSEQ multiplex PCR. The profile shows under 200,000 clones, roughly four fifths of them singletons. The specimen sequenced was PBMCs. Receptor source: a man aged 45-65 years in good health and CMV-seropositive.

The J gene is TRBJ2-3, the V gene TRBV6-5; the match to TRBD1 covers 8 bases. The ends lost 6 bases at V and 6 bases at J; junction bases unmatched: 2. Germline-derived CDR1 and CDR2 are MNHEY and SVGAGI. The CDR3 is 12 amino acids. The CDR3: CASRDREDTQYF. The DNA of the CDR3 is TGTGCCAGCAGGGACAGGGAGGATACGCAGTATTTT.

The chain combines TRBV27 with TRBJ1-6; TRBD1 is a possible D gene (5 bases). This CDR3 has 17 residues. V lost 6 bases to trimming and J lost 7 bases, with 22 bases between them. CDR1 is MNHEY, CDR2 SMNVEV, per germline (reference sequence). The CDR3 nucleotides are TGTGCCAGCAGAAGCCGCAGGGTACCCGATCTAAATTCACCCCTCCACTTT. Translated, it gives CASRSRRVPDLNSPLHF.

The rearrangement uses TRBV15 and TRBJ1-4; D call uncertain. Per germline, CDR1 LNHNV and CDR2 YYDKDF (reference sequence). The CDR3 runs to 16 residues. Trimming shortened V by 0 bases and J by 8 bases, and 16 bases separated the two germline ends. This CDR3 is CATSRDQSGREEKLFF. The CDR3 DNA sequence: TGTGCCACCAGCAGAGATCAGAGCGGCCGCGAAGAAAAACTGTTTTTT.

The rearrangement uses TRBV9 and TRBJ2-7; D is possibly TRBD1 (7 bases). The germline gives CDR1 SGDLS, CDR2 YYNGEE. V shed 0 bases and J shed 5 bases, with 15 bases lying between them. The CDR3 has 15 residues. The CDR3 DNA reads TGTGCCAGCAGCGTAGGAGGAGGGGGCCCCCACGAGCAGTACTTC. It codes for CASSVGGGGPHEQYF.

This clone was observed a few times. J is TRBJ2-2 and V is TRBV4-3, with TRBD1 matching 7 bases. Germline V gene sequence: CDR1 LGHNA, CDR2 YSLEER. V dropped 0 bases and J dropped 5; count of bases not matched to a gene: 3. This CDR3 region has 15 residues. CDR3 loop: CASSQDHRGTGELFF. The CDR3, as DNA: TGCGCCAGCAGCCAAGACCACAGGGGAACCGGGGAGCTGTTTTTT.

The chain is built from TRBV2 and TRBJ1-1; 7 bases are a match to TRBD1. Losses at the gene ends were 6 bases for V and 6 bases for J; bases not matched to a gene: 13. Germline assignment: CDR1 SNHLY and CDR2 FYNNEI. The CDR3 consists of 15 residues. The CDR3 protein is CASSGQEPSIAEAFF. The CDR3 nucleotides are TGTGCCAGCAGCGGACAGGAACCCTCGATCGCTGAAGCTTTCTTT.

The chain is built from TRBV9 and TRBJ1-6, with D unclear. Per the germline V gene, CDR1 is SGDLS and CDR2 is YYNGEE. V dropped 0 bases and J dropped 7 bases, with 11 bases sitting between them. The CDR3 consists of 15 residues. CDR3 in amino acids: CASSVEGSGNSPLHF. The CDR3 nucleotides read TGTGCCAGCAGCGTAGAAGGGAGCGGGAATTCACCCCTCCACTTT.

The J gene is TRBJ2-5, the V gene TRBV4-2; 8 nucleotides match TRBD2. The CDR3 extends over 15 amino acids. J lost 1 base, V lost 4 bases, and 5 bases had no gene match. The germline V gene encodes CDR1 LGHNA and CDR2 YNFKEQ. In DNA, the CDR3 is TGTGCCAGCAGCCTAACCGGGACTAGCCAAGAGACCCAGTACTTC. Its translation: CASSLTGTSQETQYF.